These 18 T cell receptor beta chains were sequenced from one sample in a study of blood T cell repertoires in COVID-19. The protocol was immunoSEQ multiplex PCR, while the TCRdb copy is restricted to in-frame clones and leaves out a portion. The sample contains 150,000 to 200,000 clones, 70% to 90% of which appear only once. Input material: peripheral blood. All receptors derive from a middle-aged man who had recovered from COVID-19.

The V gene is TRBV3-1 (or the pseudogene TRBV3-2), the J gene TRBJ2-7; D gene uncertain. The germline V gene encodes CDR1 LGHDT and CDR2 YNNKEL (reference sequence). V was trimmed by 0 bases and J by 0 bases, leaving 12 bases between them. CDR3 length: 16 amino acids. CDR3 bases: TGTGCCAGCAGCCAAGATGTTGGCCGAAACTCCTACGAGCAGTACTTC. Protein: CASSQDVGRNSYEQYF.

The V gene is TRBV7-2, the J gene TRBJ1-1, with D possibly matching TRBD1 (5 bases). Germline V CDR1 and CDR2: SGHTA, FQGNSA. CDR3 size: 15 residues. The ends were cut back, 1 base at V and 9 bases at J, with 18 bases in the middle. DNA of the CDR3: TGTGCCAGCAGCTTAGAGATGGTCCGGGGGGAGCAAGCTTTCTTT. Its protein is CASSLEMVRGEQAFF.

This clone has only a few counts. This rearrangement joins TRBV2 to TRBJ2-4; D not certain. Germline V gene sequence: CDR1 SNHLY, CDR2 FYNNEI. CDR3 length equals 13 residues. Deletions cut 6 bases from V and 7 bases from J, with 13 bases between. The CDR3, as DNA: TGTGCCAGCAGCTCTATTAGCCCCAACATTCAGTACTTC. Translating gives CASSSISPNIQYF.

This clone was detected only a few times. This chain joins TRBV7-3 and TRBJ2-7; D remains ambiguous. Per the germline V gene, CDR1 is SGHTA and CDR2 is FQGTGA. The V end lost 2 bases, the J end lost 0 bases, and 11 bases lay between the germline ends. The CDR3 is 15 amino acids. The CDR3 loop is CASSLGDIGSYEQYF. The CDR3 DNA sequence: TGTGCCAGCAGCTTAGGAGATATAGGCTCCTACGAGCAGTACTTC. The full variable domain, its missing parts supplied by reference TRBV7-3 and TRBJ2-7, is GAGVSQTPSNKVTEKGKYVELRCDPISGHTALYWYRQSLGQGPEFLIYFQGTGAADDSGLPNDRFFAVRPEGSVSTLKIQRTERGDSAVYLCASSLGDIGSYEQYFGPGTRLTVT.

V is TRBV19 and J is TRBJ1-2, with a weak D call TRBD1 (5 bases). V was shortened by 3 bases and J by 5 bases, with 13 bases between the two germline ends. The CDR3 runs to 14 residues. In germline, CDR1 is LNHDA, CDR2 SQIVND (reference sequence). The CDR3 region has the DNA TGTGCCAGTAGTATCCAGGGTTCGATGTATGGCTACACCTTC. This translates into CASSIQGSMYGYTF.

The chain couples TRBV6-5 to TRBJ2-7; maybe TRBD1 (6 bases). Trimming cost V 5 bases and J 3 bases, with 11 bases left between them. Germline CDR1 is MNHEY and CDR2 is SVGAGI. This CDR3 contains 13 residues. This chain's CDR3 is CASSRAGVYEQYF. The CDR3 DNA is TGTGCCAGCAGTCGGGCAGGGGTCTACGAGCAGTACTTC.

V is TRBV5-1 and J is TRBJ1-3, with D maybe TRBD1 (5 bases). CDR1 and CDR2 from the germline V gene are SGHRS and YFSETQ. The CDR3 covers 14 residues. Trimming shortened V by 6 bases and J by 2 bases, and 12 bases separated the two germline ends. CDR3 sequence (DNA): TGCGCCAGCAAGGCCGACAGCACTGGAAACACCATATATTTT. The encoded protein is CASKADSTGNTIYF.

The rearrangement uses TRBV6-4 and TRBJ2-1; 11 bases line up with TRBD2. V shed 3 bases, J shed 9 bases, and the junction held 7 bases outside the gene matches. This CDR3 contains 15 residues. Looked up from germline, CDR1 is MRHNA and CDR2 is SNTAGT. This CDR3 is CASSDSGGASGEQFF. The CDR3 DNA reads TGTGCCAGCAGTGATAGCGGGGGGGCCTCGGGTGAGCAGTTCTTC.

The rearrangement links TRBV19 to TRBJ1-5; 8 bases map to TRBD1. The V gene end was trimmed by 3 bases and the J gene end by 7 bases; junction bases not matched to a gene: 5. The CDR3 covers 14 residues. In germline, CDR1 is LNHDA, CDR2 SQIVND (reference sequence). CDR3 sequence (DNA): TGTGCCAGTAGTATGGACAGGGCTAGCCAGCCCCAGCATTTT. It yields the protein CASSMDRASQPQHF.

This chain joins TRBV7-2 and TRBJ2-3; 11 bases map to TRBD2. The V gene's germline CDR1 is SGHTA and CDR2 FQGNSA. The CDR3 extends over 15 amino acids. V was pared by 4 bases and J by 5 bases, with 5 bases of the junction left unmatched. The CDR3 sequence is CASSSRLAGGDTQYF. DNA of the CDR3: TGTGCCAGCAGCTCCCGGCTAGCGGGGGGAGATACGCAGTATTTT. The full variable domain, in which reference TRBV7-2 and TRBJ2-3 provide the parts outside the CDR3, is GAGVSQSPSNKVTEKGKDVELRCDPISGHTALYWYRQSLGQGLEFLIYFQGNSAPDKSGLPSDRFSAERTGGSVSTLTIQRTQQEDSAVYLCASSSRLAGGDTQYFGPGTRLTVL.

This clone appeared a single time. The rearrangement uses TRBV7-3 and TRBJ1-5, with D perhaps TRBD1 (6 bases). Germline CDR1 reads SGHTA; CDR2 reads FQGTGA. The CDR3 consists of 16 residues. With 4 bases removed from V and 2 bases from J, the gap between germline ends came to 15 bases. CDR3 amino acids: CASSSYREKGNQPQHF. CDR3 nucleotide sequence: TGTGCCAGCAGCTCATACAGGGAGAAGGGCAATCAGCCCCAGCATTTT.

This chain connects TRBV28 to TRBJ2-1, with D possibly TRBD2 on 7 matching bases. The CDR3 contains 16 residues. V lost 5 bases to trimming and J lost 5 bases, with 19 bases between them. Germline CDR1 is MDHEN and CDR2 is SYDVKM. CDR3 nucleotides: TGTGCCAGCAGTCTGTGGGGGGGCACACATGACAATGAGCAGTTCTTC. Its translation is CASSLWGGTHDNEQFF.

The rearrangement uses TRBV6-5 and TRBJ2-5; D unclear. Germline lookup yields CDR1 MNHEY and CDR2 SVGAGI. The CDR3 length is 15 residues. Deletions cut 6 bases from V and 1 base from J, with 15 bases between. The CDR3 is CASSQTGSRQETQYF. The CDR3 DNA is TGTGCCAGCAGCCAAACCGGTAGCCGCCAAGAGACCCAGTACTTC.

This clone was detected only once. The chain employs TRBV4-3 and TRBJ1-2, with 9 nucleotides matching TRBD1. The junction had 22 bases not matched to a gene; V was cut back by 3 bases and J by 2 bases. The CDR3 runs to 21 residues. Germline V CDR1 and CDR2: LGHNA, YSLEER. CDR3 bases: TGCGCCAGCAGCCAGCTAACACCGACCCCAGGGACAGGGAGCGGGAACTATGGCTACACCTTC. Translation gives CASSQLTPTPGTGSGNYGYTF.

The CDR3 bases are TGTGCCAGTAGTACCGGGACAGGACGTGCGAACACTGAAGCTTTCTTT. Protein: CASSTGTGRANTEAFF. The J gene is TRBJ1-1, the V gene TRBV19, with TRBD1 matching over 8 bases. CDR1 is LNHDA, CDR2 SQIVND, per germline (reference sequence). V shed 4 bases and J 1 base; nucleotides not matched to a gene: 8. The CDR3 contains 16 residues.

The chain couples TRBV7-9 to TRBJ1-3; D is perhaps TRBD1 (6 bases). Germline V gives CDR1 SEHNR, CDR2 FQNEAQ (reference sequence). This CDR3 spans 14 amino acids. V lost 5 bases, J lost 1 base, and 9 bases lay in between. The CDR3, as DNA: TGTGCCAGCAGCCGGGACAATTCTGGAAACACCATATATTTT. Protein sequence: CASSRDNSGNTIYF.

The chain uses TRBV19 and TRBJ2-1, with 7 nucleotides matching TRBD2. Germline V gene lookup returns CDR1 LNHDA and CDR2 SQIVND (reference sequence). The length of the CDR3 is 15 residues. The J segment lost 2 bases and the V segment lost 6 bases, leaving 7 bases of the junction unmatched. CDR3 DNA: TGTGCCAGTAGCCCCAGGCGGGGGACCTACAATGAGCAGTTCTTC. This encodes CASSPRRGTYNEQFF.

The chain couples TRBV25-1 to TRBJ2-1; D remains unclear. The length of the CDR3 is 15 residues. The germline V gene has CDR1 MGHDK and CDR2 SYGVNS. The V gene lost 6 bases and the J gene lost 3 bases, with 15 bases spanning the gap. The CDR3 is CASRPLRWLYNEQFF. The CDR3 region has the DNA TGTGCCAGCAGACCTTTGAGGTGGCTCTACAATGAGCAGTTCTTC.